The T cell receptor (beta chain) under discussion was sequenced for a study of blood T cell repertoires in COVID-19. About the study: Acute and convalescent COVID-19 specimens originated in the United States, Italy and Spain. Sources were T cells, B-cell-depleted T cells, or PBMCs; the material itself was cDNA or gDNA.

V lost 9 bases and J 1 base, leaving 14 bases between the germline ends. Germline CDR1 and CDR2: KGHDR and SFDVKD. The CDR3 runs 15 residues. Per the study methods: The authors estimated nucleated cell counts from reference gene primer amplification. TCRdb keeps only in-frame clones here, not all; method: immunoSEQ multiplex PCR. Clone size and the V and J calls come from that table; the DNA yielded D and trimming. The sample has about 6,400 clones; around 91% are singletons. The clonotype was recovered from a human donor in a cohort sampled during active COVID-19. The chain joins TRBV24-1 to TRBJ2-2; no firm D call. The sequencing input was peripheral blood. The CDR3 is CATEIESGNTGELFF. DNA for the CDR3: TGTGCCACCGAAATCGAATCGGGGAACACCGGGGAGCTGTTTTTT.